This T cell receptor (beta chain) was obtained from a study of blood T cells in healthy people across ages. This CDR3 is built from 14 residues. V lost 7 bases and J lost 9; bases outside the gene matches: 12. Germline V lookup: CDR1 MNHEY, CDR2 SMNVEV (reference sequence). The use of a sample-barcoded 5' primer and a J-beta primer mix characterized a second PCR of roughly 7 to 12 cycles. TCRdb analysed the 5' RACE reads with MiXCR anew, one entry per CDR3 protein. Here the sample spans 600,000 to 850,000 distinct CDR3 sequences, 35% to 45% being singletons. Each individual donor underwent a draw of approximately 9.8 milliliters of peripheral blood.

This clonotype was sampled from a woman aged 55-69 years in good health. The gene calls are TRBV27 and TRBJ1-5, with 7 nucleotides matching TRBD1. Sequencing was done on a sample of blood. This CDR3 is CASMGGGGTLPQHF. CDR3 sequence (DNA): TGTGCCAGCATGGGAGGGGGCGGCACTTTGCCCCAGCATTTT.